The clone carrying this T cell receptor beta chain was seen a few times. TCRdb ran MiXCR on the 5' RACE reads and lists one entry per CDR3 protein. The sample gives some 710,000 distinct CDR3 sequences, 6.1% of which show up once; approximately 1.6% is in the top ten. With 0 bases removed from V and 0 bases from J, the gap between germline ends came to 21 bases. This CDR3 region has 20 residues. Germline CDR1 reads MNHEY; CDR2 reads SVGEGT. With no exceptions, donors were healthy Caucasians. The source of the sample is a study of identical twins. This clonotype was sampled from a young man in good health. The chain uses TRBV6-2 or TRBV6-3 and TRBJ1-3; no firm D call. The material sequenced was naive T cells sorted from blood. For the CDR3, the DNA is TGTGCCAGCAGTTACTCTTTTTTTTTTACGGCAGCCGGCTCTGGAAACACCATATATTTT. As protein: CASSYSFFFTAAGSGNTIYF.